One sample yielded the 32 T cell receptor beta chains listed below, sequenced in a study of STAT5B mutations in CD4+ large granular lymphocyte leukemia. The data were produced by immunoSEQ multiplex PCR, yet TCRdb's version contains in-frame clones alone and is incomplete. This table has some 40,000 clones, 65% to 90% appearing once. The sample taken for sequencing was CD4+ T cells from blood buffy coats. Every receptor here comes from a human donor in good health.

This chain joins TRBV30 and TRBJ2-5; D is uncertain. From germline, CDR1 is GTSNPN and CDR2 SVGIG (reference sequence). This CDR3 comprises 15 residues. V was shortened by 2 bases and J by 3 bases, with 16 bases between the two germline ends. The CDR3 DNA follows: TGTGCCTGGAGTCTCGGAATAGGTAGAAAAGAGACCCAGTACTTC. It is translated as CAWSLGIGRKETQYF.

The chain has TRBV4-1 and TRBJ1-3; D remains ambiguous. The germline V and J ends were trimmed by 3 bases and 0 bases, with 9 bases remaining between them. The germline gives CDR1 MGHRA, CDR2 YSYEKL. The CDR3 contains 15 residues. CDR3 in amino acids: CASSHLLYSGNTIYF. CDR3 DNA sequence: TGCGCCAGCAGCCATCTACTGTACTCTGGAAACACCATATATTTT.

The rearrangement joins TRBV27 to TRBJ2-1; 10 bases match TRBD1. The junction had 4 bases not matched to a gene; V was cut back by 1 base and J by 7 bases. The CDR3 covers 15 residues. Germline V gives CDR1 MNHEY, CDR2 SMNVEV (reference sequence). CDR3 sequence reads: CASSLYWTGGNEQFF. For the CDR3, the DNA is TGTGCCAGCAGTTTATATTGGACAGGGGGGAATGAGCAGTTCTTC.

This clone was seen a handful of times. The chain is built from TRBV9 and TRBJ1-2; 7 bases match TRBD1. This CDR3 contains 15 residues. Unmatched junction bases numbered 7, after V lost 0 bases and J lost 5 bases. CDR1 and CDR2 from the germline V gene are SGDLS and YYNGEE. The chain's CDR3 is CASSVGTGVSYGYTF. Written as DNA, the CDR3 is TGTGCCAGCAGCGTAGGAACAGGGGTTTCGTATGGCTACACCTTC.

The V and J genes are TRBV29-1 and TRBJ2-5, with D tentatively TRBD1 or TRBD2 (5 bases each). The tail of the sequence fits TRBJ2-7 better, so the J call may be wrong. Germline V gene data show CDR1 as SQVTM and CDR2 as ANQGSEA. The CDR3 covers 13 residues. CDR3 sequence: CSVEVGAGYEQYF. Here the CDR3 DNA reads TGCAGCGTTGAGGTAGGGGCGGGTTACGAGCAGTACTTC.

A single count supports this clone. The CDR3 sequence is CASRYRGQYTGELFF. CDR3 in DNA: TGTGCCAGCAGATACAGGGGGCAGTACACCGGGGAGCTGTTTTTT. V is TRBV11-2 and J is TRBJ2-2, with TRBD1 matching 9 bases. Germline-derived CDR1 and CDR2 are SGHAT and FQNNGV. The CDR3 runs 15 residues. V was clipped by 6 bases and J by 3 bases; unmatched bases: 5.

The V gene is TRBV6-1, the J gene TRBJ2-7; 9 bases fit TRBD1. In germline, CDR1 is MNHNS, CDR2 SASEGT. The length of the CDR3 is 13 residues. V dropped 6 bases and J dropped 7; count of bases not matched to a gene: 7. The CDR3 loop reads CASRWGQGIEQYF. CDR3 DNA sequence: TGTGCCAGCAGGTGGGGACAGGGTATAGAGCAGTACTTC.

The rearrangement uses TRBV19 and TRBJ1-1, with D maybe TRBD1 (5 bases). This CDR3 region has 13 residues. CDR1 is LNHDA, CDR2 SQIVND, per germline (reference sequence). Trimming pared 5 bases from V and 5 bases from J, leaving 12 bases between. CDR3 sequence reads: CASSPRGGTEAFF. For the CDR3, the DNA is TGTGCCAGTAGTCCCCGTGGGGGAACTGAAGCTTTCTTT.

The gene calls are TRBV7-8 and TRBJ2-5; 14 bases map to TRBD2. Trimming took 1 base from V and 4 from J; bases not matched to a gene: 11. CDR1 is SGHVS and CDR2 is FQNEAQ in the germline V gene. The CDR3 runs to 19 residues. DNA of the CDR3: TGTGCCAGCAGCTTAGGGGGACTAGCGGGAGTGGGTTCCATAGAGACCCAGTACTTC. Amino acids: CASSLGGLAGVGSIETQYF. The variable domain in full, completed from reference TRBV7-8 and TRBJ2-5, reads GAGVSQSPRYKVAKRGQDVALRCDPISGHVSLFWYQQALGQGPEFLTYFQNEAQLDKSGLPSDRFFAERPEGSVSTLKIQRTQQEDSAVYLCASSLGGLAGVGSIETQYFGPGTRLLVL.

The chain is built from TRBV6-5 and TRBJ1-6, with TRBD1 matching 9 bases. The CDR3 consists of 16 residues. Germline V lookup: CDR1 MNHEY, CDR2 SVGAGI. Trimming at V came to 3 bases and at J to 8 bases, leaving 8 bases not matched to a gene. For the CDR3, the DNA is TGTGCCAGCAGTTATGCTTCTGGACAGGGGCATTCACCCCTCCACTTT. It specifies CASSYASGQGHSPLHF.

The chain has TRBV5-1 and TRBJ2-1, with 8 bases fitting TRBD2. The germline V gene encodes CDR1 SGHRS and CDR2 YFSETQ. V was clipped by 3 bases and J by 5 bases; unmatched bases: 13. The CDR3 loop spans 17 amino acids. CDR3 residues: CASSSESGTRVNNEQFF. The CDR3 coding sequence is TGCGCCAGCAGCTCAGAGTCGGGGACTAGAGTAAACAATGAGCAGTTCTTC.

The V gene is TRBV7-9, the J gene TRBJ2-1; D is possibly TRBD2 (5 bases). V dropped 1 base and J dropped 4 bases, with 11 bases sitting between them. The CDR3 is made up of 15 amino acids. Germline CDR1 reads SEHNR; CDR2 reads FQNEAQ (reference sequence). The CDR3 sequence is CASSLGSGNYNEQFF. The CDR3 bases are TGTGCCAGCAGCTTAGGAAGCGGCAATTACAATGAGCAGTTCTTC.

In the case of this clone: A read error may produce the germline difference seen at one junction end. The V call is TRBV5-1, the J call TRBJ1-1; 10 bases agree with TRBD1. The CDR3 has 13 residues. The germline gives CDR1 SGHRS, CDR2 YFSETQ. In DNA, the CDR3 is TGCGCCAGCAGCCTTTGGGACAGGGGCTTCAGGATCTTT. This codes for CASSLWDRGFRIF.

V is TRBV9 and J is TRBJ2-2, with TRBD2 matching over 9 bases. Trimming removed 4 bases from V and 7 bases from J; junction bases left unmatched: 11. In germline, CDR1 is SGDLS, CDR2 YYNGEE. The CDR3 has 16 amino acids. Here the CDR3 reads CASSRTQREDGGELFF. The CDR3 coding sequence is TGTGCCAGCAGCCGGACCCAGCGGGAGGACGGCGGGGAGCTGTTTTTT. The full variable domain, its missing parts supplied by reference TRBV9 and TRBJ2-2, is DSGVTQTPKHLITATGQRVTLRCSPRSGDLSVYWYQQSLDQGLQFLIQYYNGEERAKGNILERFSAQQFPDLHSELNLSSLELGDSALYFCASSRTQREDGGELFFGEGSRLTVL.

J is TRBJ1-1 and V is TRBV5-1; D not resolved. Germline V gene lookup returns CDR1 SGHRS and CDR2 YFSETQ. The CDR3 is 13 residues long. The V and J ends lost 0 bases and 1 base respectively, with 4 bases between them. The CDR3 reads CASSLEGNTEAFF. Written as DNA, the CDR3 is TGCGCCAGCAGCTTGGAAGGGAACACTGAAGCTTTCTTT.

This clone was seen only once. J is TRBJ2-3 and V is TRBV28; D remains unclear. This CDR3 comprises 12 residues. Germline V gene lookup returns CDR1 MDHEN and CDR2 SYDVKM. V gave up 7 bases and J gave up 0 bases, with 5 bases separating them. The CDR3 DNA sequence: TGTGCCAGCATTTCTAGCACAGATACGCAGTATTTT. Translated: CASISSTDTQYF.

The genes are TRBV6-5 and TRBJ1-1, with 7 bases identical to TRBD1. CDR1 and CDR2 (germline): MNHEY, SVGAGI. V was clipped by 7 bases and J by 7 bases; unmatched bases: 9. This CDR3 comprises 13 residues. The CDR3 nucleotides are TGTGCCAGCAAAACCACAGGGGTAGGTGAAGCTTTCTTT. Amino acids: CASKTTGVGEAFF.

The rearrangement uses TRBV4-1 and TRBJ2-5; possible D gene TRBD2, 7 bases. There are 15 residues in the CDR3. V lost 4 bases and J lost 1, with 13 bases in between. The germline V gene has CDR1 MGHRA and CDR2 YSYEKL. The CDR3 region is CASSRGGTTQETQYF. Here the CDR3 DNA reads TGCGCCAGCAGCCGAGGGGGGACTACCCAAGAGACCCAGTACTTC.

The V call is TRBV6-5, the J call TRBJ1-5; tentatively, D is TRBD1 (5 bases). The germline gives CDR1 MNHEY, CDR2 SVGAGI. This CDR3 contains 15 residues. V was cut by 0 bases and J by 3 bases, with 9 bases left in between. CDR3 protein: CASSYSAGLNQPQHF. CDR3 bases: TGTGCCAGCAGTTACTCGGCGGGACTCAATCAGCCCCAGCATTTT.

V and J are TRBV28 and TRBJ2-7; a possible D gene is TRBD2 (6 bases). The CDR3 totals 14 residues. Germline CDR1 and CDR2: MDHEN and SYDVKM. Deletions cut 5 bases from V and 1 base from J, with 12 bases between. The CDR3 DNA reads TGTGCCAGCAGTCCGGGAGAGTTTTCCTACGAGCAGTACTTC. Translation: CASSPGEFSYEQYF.

This sequence joins TRBV28 and TRBJ1-2; D is possibly TRBD1 (5 bases). V lost 2 bases, J lost 4 bases, and 11 bases lay in between. The CDR3 extends over 14 amino acids. The germline V gene encodes CDR1 MDHEN and CDR2 SYDVKM. This CDR3 reads CASSLGASSYGYTF. In nucleotides, the CDR3 is TGTGCCAGCAGTTTAGGGGCCAGTAGCTATGGCTACACCTTC.

This clone was detected once. The rearrangement uses TRBV9 and TRBJ2-1; 11 nucleotides align to TRBD2. The V segment lost 0 bases and the J segment 6 bases; nucleotides outside the gene matches: 8. The CDR3 loop spans 17 amino acids. Germline assignment: CDR1 SGDLS and CDR2 YYNGEE. The CDR3 DNA reads TGTGCCAGCAGCGTAGGGAGGGGGACTAGCGGAACCAATGAGCAGTTCTTC. As protein: CASSVGRGTSGTNEQFF.

V is TRBV2 and J is TRBJ1-3, with D unresolved. V dropped 3 bases and J dropped 4 bases, with 4 bases sitting between them. From germline, CDR1 is SNHLY and CDR2 FYNNEI. The CDR3 contains 12 residues. Here the CDR3 DNA reads TGTGCCAGCAGTGATCGAGGAAACACCATATATTTT. Its protein product is CASSDRGNTIYF. Full variable domain (outside the CDR3, taken from reference TRBV2 and TRBJ1-3): EPEVTQTPSHQVTQMGQEVILRCVPISNHLYFYWYRQILGQKVEFLVSFYNNEISEKSEIFDDQFSVERPDGSNFTLKIRSTKLEDSAMYFCASSDRGNTIYFGEGSWLTVV.

The table lists this clone with a few counts. V gene TRBV19 combines with J gene TRBJ1-5; D remains unclear. The CDR3 has 12 residues. V lost 6 bases to trimming and J lost 3 bases, with 6 bases between them. Germline V gene lookup returns CDR1 LNHDA and CDR2 SQIVND (reference sequence). The CDR3, as DNA: TGTGCCAGTAGGGCAGTCAATCAGCCCCAGCATTTT. It specifies CASRAVNQPQHF.

The CDR3 spells CAWSRQGGSNQPQHF. The CDR3 bases are TGTGCCTGGAGTCGACAGGGCGGCAGCAATCAGCCCCAGCATTTT. The J gene is TRBJ1-5, the V gene TRBV30, with 7 bases matching TRBD1. CDR1 is GTSNPN and CDR2 is SVGIG in the germline V gene (reference sequence). There are 15 residues in the CDR3. The junction had 5 bases not matched to a gene; V was cut back by 2 bases and J by 1 base.

This chain links TRBV6-5 with TRBJ2-7; the D gene is possibly TRBD2 (6 bases). Trimming left V 0 bases short and J 2 bases short, with 14 bases between. The CDR3 totals 16 residues. Germline assignment: CDR1 MNHEY and CDR2 SVGAGI. The CDR3 nucleotides are TGTGCCAGCAGTTACTCAGGTTCTGGCGGGGCCTACGAGCAGTACTTC. Translated, it gives CASSYSGSGGAYEQYF.

Comments on this clone: Sequence at one end of the junction differs from germline and may be a read error. The V and J genes are TRBV11-2 and TRBJ2-7; 9 bases match TRBD1. The CDR3 length is 14 residues. In germline, CDR1 is SGHAT, CDR2 FQNNGV. The CDR3, as DNA: TGTGCCAGCAGCGTAGACAGGGGGGGCGGGGAGCAGTACTTC. Protein product: CASSVDRGGGEQYF.

V gene TRBV5-4 combines with J gene TRBJ1-2, with TRBD1 matching 7 bases. V gave up 4 bases and J gave up 7 bases; unmatched junction bases: 13. The CDR3 is 15 residues long. The V gene's germline CDR1 is SGHNT and CDR2 YYREEE (reference sequence). The DNA of the CDR3 is TGTGCCAGCAGCCGTTTTTCGACAGGGACTATTGGCTACACCTTC. Amino acid sequence: CASSRFSTGTIGYTF.

The chain couples TRBV18 to TRBJ2-7; 9 bases align to TRBD1. CDR1 and CDR2 (germline): KGHSH, LQKENI. Unmatched junction bases numbered 9, after V lost 6 bases and J lost 6 bases. CDR3 length equals 14 residues. The CDR3 spells CASSQDRGVSEQYF. In nucleotides, the CDR3 is TGTGCCAGCTCTCAGGACAGGGGCGTCTCCGAGCAGTACTTC.

This chain links TRBV11-2 with TRBJ1-6, with 9 bases aligning to TRBD1. The CDR3 has 14 amino acids. V lost 5 bases to trimming and J lost 6 bases; unmatched junction nucleotides: 2. Germline values: CDR1 SGHAT, CDR2 FQNNGV. Here the CDR3 reads CASSRDRANSPLHF. In DNA form, the CDR3 reads TGTGCCAGCAGCCGGGACAGGGCTAATTCACCCCTCCACTTT.

The V call is TRBV7-8, the J call TRBJ1-1, with TRBD1 identical over 7 bases. The CDR3 loop spans 16 amino acids. With 5 bases clipped from V and 5 bases from J, the junction kept 14 bases outside the gene matches. Germline values: CDR1 SGHVS, CDR2 FQNEAQ. The CDR3 coding sequence is TGTGCCAGCAGCCTGCAACCCGGGACAGTGGAAACTGAAGCTTTCTTT. Protein sequence: CASSLQPGTVETEAFF.

V and J are TRBV7-6 and TRBJ2-2; tentative D call: TRBD2 (6 bases). With 6 bases removed from V and 2 bases from J, the gap between germline ends came to 7 bases. This CDR3 is built from 13 residues. From germline, CDR1 is SGHVS and CDR2 FNYEAQ. The CDR3 region has the DNA TGTGCCAGCAGTGGACTAAACACCGGGGAGCTGTTTTTT. It specifies CASSGLNTGELFF.